Listed below are T cell receptor beta chains from one sample, sequenced in a study of shared clonotypes between healthy human individuals. TCRdb keeps only in-frame clones here, not all; method: immunoSEQ multiplex PCR. Of fewer than 500,000 clones listed, nearly 80% are singletons. Sequenced input: PBMCs. Receptors originate from a woman aged 40 to 50 in good health. Some clones in this sample may be carry-over from other donors' samples. CDR3s include the opening cysteine and the closing phenylalanine or tryptophan. Fields, in order: clone size, J gene, V gene, D gene, CDR3 protein, CDR3 DNA. D genes are given only for firm matches. The size entry is marked missing in some rows and otherwise reads once, few, many or a size class.

abundance: -
j_gene: TRBJ2-1
v_gene: TRBV19
d_gene: TRBD2
CDR3aa: CASSIRTSGMYNEQFF
CDR3nt: TGTGCCAGTAGTATTAGGACTAGCGGGATGTACAATGAGCAGTTCTTC

abundance: -
j_gene: TRBJ2-7
v_gene: TRBV5-1
d_gene: TRBD2
CDR3aa: CASSLRTSGTYEQYF
CDR3nt: TGCGCCAGCAGCTTGAGGACTAGCGGAACATACGAGCAGTACTTC

abundance: -
j_gene: TRBJ2-7
v_gene: TRBV28
d_gene: TRBD2
CDR3aa: CASSLGVAGVREQYF
CDR3nt: TGTGCCAGCAGTTTAGGGGTAGCGGGAGTCCGCGAGCAGTACTTC

abundance: many
j_gene: TRBJ2-7
v_gene: TRBV25-1
d_gene: TRBD1
CDR3aa: CASSRTGGTYEQYF
CDR3nt: TGTGCCAGCAGTCGGACAGGGGGCACATACGAGCAGTACTTC

abundance: -
j_gene: TRBJ2-1
v_gene: TRBV6-5
d_gene: TRBD2
CDR3aa: CASSYERESYNEQFF
CDR3nt: TGTGCCAGCAGCTACGAGCGGGAGTCCTACAATGAGCAGTTCTTC

abundance: -
j_gene: TRBJ1-2
v_gene: TRBV4-1
d_gene: -
CDR3aa: CASSKSTGPYGYTF
CDR3nt: TGCGCCAGCAGCAAATCTACAGGGCCCTATGGCTACACCTTC

abundance: -
j_gene: TRBJ1-4
v_gene: TRBV7-2
d_gene: TRBD1
CDR3aa: CASSQPGQFLFF
CDR3nt: TGTGCCAGCAGCCAACCGGGACAGTTTCTGTTTTTT

abundance: few
j_gene: TRBJ2-5
v_gene: TRBV29-1
d_gene: TRBD1
CDR3aa: CSVSGQGAGQETQYF
CDR3nt: TGCAGCGTCAGCGGACAGGGGGCCGGTCAAGAGACCCAGTACTTC

abundance: -
j_gene: TRBJ2-7
v_gene: TRBV28
d_gene: TRBD2
CDR3aa: CASTPGTSGTSYEQYF
CDR3nt: TGTGCCAGCACCCCCGGGACTAGCGGAACCTCCTACGAGCAGTACTTC

abundance: -
j_gene: TRBJ2-1
v_gene: TRBV7-6
d_gene: -
CDR3aa: CASSLQPGRGNEQFF
CDR3nt: TGTGCCAGCAGCTTACAGCCAGGGAGAGGGAATGAGCAGTTCTTC

abundance: few
j_gene: TRBJ1-2
v_gene: TRBV19
d_gene: -
CDR3aa: CASKIGIGTGYTF
CDR3nt: TGTGCCAGTAAAATAGGTATAGGTACTGGCTACACCTTC

abundance: -
j_gene: TRBJ2-2
v_gene: TRBV11-2
d_gene: -
CDR3aa: CASGVNTGELFF
CDR3nt: TGTGCCAGCGGGGTTAACACCGGGGAGCTGTTTTTT

abundance: -
j_gene: TRBJ1-2
v_gene: TRBV5-1
d_gene: TRBD1
CDR3aa: CASSPGQVNYGYTF
CDR3nt: TGCGCCAGCAGCCCCGGACAGGTTAACTATGGCTACACCTTC

abundance: -
j_gene: TRBJ1-3
v_gene: TRBV5-6
d_gene: -
CDR3aa: CASSLGGRGNTIYF
CDR3nt: TGTGCCAGCAGCTTGGGGGGGCGAGGAAACACCATATATTTT

abundance: -
j_gene: TRBJ2-2
v_gene: TRBV5-1
d_gene: -
CDR3aa: CASSLGPGTGELFF
CDR3nt: TGCGCCAGCAGCTTGGGGCCCGGCACCGGGGAGCTGTTTTTT

abundance: -
j_gene: TRBJ1-1
v_gene: TRBV7-9
d_gene: -
CDR3aa: CASRAYPENTEAFF
CDR3nt: TGTGCCAGCAGAGCTTATCCAGAAAACACTGAAGCTTTCTTT

abundance: -
j_gene: TRBJ1-2
v_gene: TRBV6-5
d_gene: -
CDR3aa: CASSSPGVHGYTF
CDR3nt: TGTGCCAGCAGTTCCCCGGGGGTCCATGGCTACACCTTC

abundance: -
j_gene: TRBJ1-3
v_gene: TRBV2
d_gene: TRBD1
CDR3aa: CASNPGQGSGNTIYF
CDR3nt: TGTGCCAGCAATCCCGGACAGGGCTCTGGAAACACCATATATTTT